These 11 T cell receptor beta chains were all obtained from the same sample, sequenced in a study of beta chain features in type 1 diabetes. Expressed TCRB transcripts were sequenced because the entire RNA isolate underwent reverse transcription. Sequencing was performed with immunoSEQ multiplex PCR; in TCRdb, only in-frame clones are kept and a portion is missing. The sample holds 90,000 to 110,000 clones, almost 40% seen once. The sample was stem cell memory CD4+ T cells from blood. These receptor sequences come from a woman between 18 and 30 years old in good health.

This clone is a singleton in its sample. This chain joins TRBV7-9 and TRBJ2-1; 11 nucleotides agree with TRBD2. The V segment lost 1 base and the J segment 6 bases; nucleotides outside the gene matches: 2. The CDR3 sequence is 15 residues long. Germline CDR1 SEHNR, CDR2 FQNEAQ (reference sequence). The CDR3 protein is CASSLGLAGPNEQFF. CDR3 in DNA: TGTGCCAGCAGCTTAGGACTAGCGGGGCCCAATGAGCAGTTCTTC.

The chain carries TRBV28 and TRBJ2-7; TRBD1 agrees at 7 bases. V shed 6 bases and J 2 bases; nucleotides not matched to a gene: 4. CDR1 MDHEN and CDR2 SYDVKM come from the germline V gene. This CDR3 comprises 13 residues. CDR3 sequence: CASSWDRTYEQYF. For the CDR3, the DNA is TGTGCCAGCAGCTGGGACAGAACCTACGAGCAGTACTTC.

In its sample, this clone was seen once. The chain has TRBV7-2 and TRBJ2-7, with 9 bases identical to TRBD2. V trimming: 7 bases; J trimming: 5 bases; junction bases outside the gene matches: 9. Germline CDR1 SGHTA, CDR2 FQGNSA. The CDR3 covers 14 residues. The CDR3, as DNA: TGTGCCAGCACCCAGGGACTAGCCGTTAACGAGCAGTACTTC. It yields the protein CASTQGLAVNEQYF.

This clone has a handful of counts. This chain joins TRBV29-1 and TRBJ1-2, with D possibly being TRBD1 (5 bases). CDR3 size: 11 residues. Germline V CDR1 and CDR2: SQVTM, ANQGSEA. Trimming removed 7 bases from V and 5 bases from J, with 11 bases in between. The CDR3 region is CSGSDSYGYTF. For the CDR3, the DNA is TGCAGCGGCTCAGACAGTTATGGCTACACCTTC.

The chain uses TRBV18 and TRBJ2-7; TRBD1 aligns across 7 bases. The J call may be mistaken, given a closer DNA end match to TRBJ2-5. The germline CDR1 and CDR2 sequences are KGHSH and LQKENI. The CDR3 runs 15 residues. The CDR3 spells CASSPFLTGEETQYF. The CDR3 DNA sequence: TGTGCCAGCTCACCATTTTTAACAGGGGAAGAGACCCAGTACTTC.

In DNA, the CDR3 is TGCGCCAGCAGCCAAGCACAGCTCATCTCTGGGGCCAACGTCCTGACTTTC. As protein: CASSQAQLISGANVLTF. The chain is built from TRBV4-1 and TRBJ2-6, with D unresolved. CDR1 and CDR2 from the germline V gene are MGHRA and YSYEKL. This CDR3 comprises 17 residues. Trimming pared 1 base from V and 0 bases from J, leaving 10 bases between.

This chain links TRBV13 with TRBJ1-1; 8 bases map to TRBD1. The germline CDR1 and CDR2 sequences are PRHDT and FYEKMQ (reference sequence). V was pared by 2 bases and J by 1 base, with 6 bases of the junction left unmatched. The CDR3 has 16 residues. The CDR3 DNA reads TGTGCCAGCAGCTTACGTGGACAGGGTAGGAACACTGAAGCTTTCTTT. Protein sequence: CASSLRGQGRNTEAFF.

This clone was recorded a few times. The V call is TRBV27, the J call TRBJ1-2; 8 bases are shared with TRBD1. Trimming took 6 bases from V and 8 from J; bases not matched to a gene: 14. The CDR3 consists of 15 residues. Germline V CDR1 and CDR2: MNHEY, SMNVEV (reference sequence). In DNA form, the CDR3 reads TGTGCCAGCAGGCCCGAAGGACAGGGACAGGTCGGCTACACCTTC. Protein sequence: CASRPEGQGQVGYTF.

The chain carries TRBV18 and TRBJ2-3, with a weak D call TRBD2 (7 bases). Germline values: CDR1 KGHSH, CDR2 LQKENI. The CDR3 runs 17 residues. Trimming stripped 4 bases from V and 9 bases from J, with 26 bases between. In DNA, the CDR3 is TGTGCCAGCTCACAGCGTAACGCGGGAGACCCGAGGGGGACGCAGTATTTT. It translates to CASSQRNAGDPRGTQYF. The whole variable domain, filled in from reference TRBV18 and TRBJ2-3, reads NAGVMQNPRHLVRRRGQEARLRCSPMKGHSHVYWYRQLPEEGLKFMVYLQKENIIDESGMPKERFSAEFPKEGPSILRIQQVVRGDSAAYFCASSQRNAGDPRGTQYFGPGTRLTVL.

V gene TRBV7-9 combines with J gene TRBJ2-1, with D possibly matching TRBD1 (5 bases). The V end lost 2 bases, the J end lost 10 bases, and 12 bases lay between the germline ends. The length of the CDR3 is 13 residues. Germline CDR1 and CDR2: SEHNR and FQNEAQ (reference sequence). CDR3 amino acids: CASSLNERGEQFF. The DNA of the CDR3 is TGTGCCAGCAGCTTAAATGAAAGGGGAGAGCAGTTCTTC.

This clone was detected a few times. J is TRBJ2-7 and V is TRBV5-1; D might be TRBD1 (6 bases). Germline lookup yields CDR1 SGHRS and CDR2 YFSETQ. The CDR3 runs to 14 residues. V was clipped by 3 bases and J by 2 bases, with 12 bases between them. The DNA of the CDR3 is TGCGCCAGCAGCTGGGCAGGGGCTGCCTACGAGCAGTACTTC. Translated, it gives CASSWAGAAYEQYF.